A single sample gave rise to the 2 T cell receptor beta chains below, sequenced in a study of CD8 T cells in ankylosing spondylitis. TCRdb reprocessed the 5' RACE reads with MiXCR, giving one entry per CDR3 protein. In the table there are around 140,000 distinct CDR3 sequences, around 10% of which are singletons. Sequencing was performed on blood, either unsorted or a sorted T cell fraction (not recorded which). The origin of the receptors is a female donor with ankylosing spondylitis or in good health (not recorded which).

This clonotype was counted ten times or more. This chain uses TRBV12-3 or TRBV12-4 with TRBJ1-3, with unresolved D. The CDR3 length is 16 residues. Trimming pared 7 bases from V and 0 bases from J, leaving 16 bases between. CDR3 bases: TGTGCCAGCACCTTCGGGCGGGCGCTCTCTGGAAACACCATATATTTT. It encodes CASTFGRALSGNTIYF.

This clonotype was detected ten times or more. The chain carries TRBV12-3 or TRBV12-4 and TRBJ1-3; D possibly corresponds to TRBD1 (6 bases). Trimming cost V 3 bases and J 5 bases, with 26 bases left between them. The CDR3 length is 19 residues. The DNA of the CDR3 is TGTGCCAGCAGTTTGACCTTCACAGGGCCCCAAACTAGGCGAAACACCATATATTTT. Encoded protein: CASSLTFTGPQTRRNTIYF.